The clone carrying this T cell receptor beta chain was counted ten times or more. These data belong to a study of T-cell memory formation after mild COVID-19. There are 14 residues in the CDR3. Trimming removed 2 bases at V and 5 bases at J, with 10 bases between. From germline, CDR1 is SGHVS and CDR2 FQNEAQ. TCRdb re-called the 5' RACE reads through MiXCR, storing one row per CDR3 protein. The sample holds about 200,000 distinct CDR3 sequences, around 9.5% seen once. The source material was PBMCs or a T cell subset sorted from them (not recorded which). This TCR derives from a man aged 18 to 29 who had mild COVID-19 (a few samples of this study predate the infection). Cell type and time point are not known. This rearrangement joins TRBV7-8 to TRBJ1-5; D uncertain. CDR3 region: CASSLRRVDQPQHF. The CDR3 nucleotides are TGTGCCAGCAGCTTAAGGAGGGTGGATCAGCCCCAGCATTTT.